This T cell receptor beta chain derives from a study of blood T cells in healthy people across ages (dated by TCRdb to between 2015 and 2016). Background for the entire study: In model experiments, template switching captured roughly one uniquely barcoded TCR beta cDNA molecule for every two T cells. Donors of different ages were randomly distributed across sequencing lanes to avoid experimental bias. Two additional independent replicas of 1 million unique cDNA reads from the same blood draw were analyzed for two donors (one aged 18 to 29 and one aged 80 or older). Donors were grouped into four age groups: young (average 16 years), middle-aged (approximately 41), aged (roughly 67) and long-lived (around 80). Age-related changes in TCR beta repertoire diversity were measured in the study by deep sequencing normalized with unique cDNA molecular identifiers.

Libraries came from 5' RACE. The sample was run on an Illumina HiSeq 2500. A second about 7 to 11 cycle PCR used a sample-barcoded 5' primer and a J-beta primer mix. Each TCR beta cDNA molecule received a unique molecular identifier from a template-switch 5' adaptor carrying 12 random nucleotides. Each sample yielded at least 2.5 million CDR3-containing paired-end reads. All of the RNA was converted into first-strand cDNA using the Mint cDNA synthesis kit, with a TRBC-specific oligonucleotide serving as the primer. Following uracil-DNA glycosylase treatment, all cDNA underwent a first 18-cycle PCR with the universal primers M1SS and BC2_uni_R. The study's processing was this. Each sample was normalized by randomly selecting 1 million high-quality reads, each carrying a distinct molecular identifier. Reads with shared molecular identifiers were discarded instead of being binned into consensus sequences. MiTCR, set to a Q25 quality threshold and the strictest error-elimination algorithm, was used for CDR3 identification, clonotype clustering and error correction. A nonparametric unseen species model with Euler transformation was used to estimate lower-bound total TCR beta diversity. TCRdb itself trimmed the public reads at Q25 with fastp, ran MiXCR and retained productive beta chains. Under each unique CDR3 protein, matching rows form one entry showing the most common genes and DNA. The V and J calls and clone size are TCRdb's, not the authors'. For this sample there are 650,000 to 1,000,000 distinct CDR3 sequences; roughly 34% appear just once. Approximately 13% of the sample is taken by the ten largest.

Results the study describes overall, beyond this receptor: Observed TCR beta diversity per million T cells fell roughly linearly with age, and a significant reduction was already apparent by age around 44. Because the CMV infection status of the donors was unknown, age-related changes in expanded clonotypes may potentially have been confounded. Compared with the aged group, more naive CD4+ T cells, fewer expanded clones and increased TCR diversity were shown by the long-lived group, suggesting age selection. There was a strong correlation between observed TCR beta diversity and the percentage of naive T cells measured by flow cytometry. Bulk unsorted PBMC profiling prevented conclusive comparison of naive and antigen-experienced compartments. Total diversity estimates from one million sequenced T cells were considered lower bounds and underestimates.

The cysteine opens and the phenylalanine closes a CDR3 of 14 amino acids. Of the read, only the CDR3 DNA is kept; its 42 bases are in frame from base 1. The germline V end is reduced by 6 bases and the J end by 7 bases; junction bases left unmatched: 5. From the germline V gene (reference sequence), CDR1 is DFQATT and CDR2 is SNEGSKA. This clonotype occurred many times. No cognate antigen has been identified for it. No clone much larger than this one lies a single base away; base qualities are absent. Donors were 30 to 45 systemically healthy Caucasian individuals from Russia aged roughly 6 to 95 years. Approximately 10 milliliters of peripheral blood were collected from each donor into EDTA-treated Vacutainer tubes. Ficoll-Paque density-gradient centrifugation was used to isolate PBMCs, with at least 7 million per sample. Trizol reagent was used to extract total RNA from the PBMCs, yielding at least 6 micrograms per sample. The percentages of naive CD45RAhigh/CD27high T cells were determined by flow cytometry on a PBMC aliquot from every donor.

The rearranged segments are TRBV20-1 and TRBJ2-1; a stretch of 14 junction bases matches TRBD2. This receptor was taken from a man younger than 30 in good health. Sequencing was carried out using blood. The CDR3 region reads CSAAGLAGENEQFF. Here is the DNA: TGCAGTGCGGCGGGACTAGCGGGGGAAAATGAGCAGTTCTTC.